This T cell receptor (beta chain) was found in a study of blood T cell repertoires in COVID-19. Study summary: Whether acute or convalescent, the COVID-19 samples came from the United States, Italy and Spain. The cDNA or gDNA used as material had been derived from T cells, B-cell-depleted T cells, or PBMCs.

The CDR3 extends over 14 amino acids. From germline, CDR1 is LNHDA and CDR2 SQIVND (reference sequence). Trimming took 5 bases from V and 4 from J; bases not matched to a gene: 7. Some clones are missing from TCRdb's copy, which holds only in-frame ones; the method was immunoSEQ multiplex PCR. The table includes under 200,000 clones, around 67% detected once. This sequence joins TRBV19 and TRBJ1-2, with 7 bases identical to TRBD1. The source is a woman at least 80 years old with acute or convalescent COVID-19. The sample consisted of peripheral blood. CDR3 coding DNA: TGTGCCAGTAGTCTCCGGACAGGAGTCTATGGCTACACCTTC. Translated: CASSLRTGVYGYTF.